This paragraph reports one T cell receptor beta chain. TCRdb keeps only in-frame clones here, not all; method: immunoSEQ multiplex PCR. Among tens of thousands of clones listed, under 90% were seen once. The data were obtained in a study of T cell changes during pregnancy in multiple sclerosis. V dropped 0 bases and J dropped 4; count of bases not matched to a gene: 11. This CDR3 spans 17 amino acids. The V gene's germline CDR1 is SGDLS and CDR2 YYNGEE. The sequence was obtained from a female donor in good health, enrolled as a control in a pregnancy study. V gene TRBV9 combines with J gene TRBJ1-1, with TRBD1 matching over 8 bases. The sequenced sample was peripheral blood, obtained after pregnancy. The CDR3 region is CASSVALGRGPGTEAFF. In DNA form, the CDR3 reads TGTGCCAGCAGCGTAGCCCTGGGCAGGGGGCCGGGCACTGAAGCTTTCTTT.